The sequence of this T cell receptor (beta chain) was determined in a study of T cell repertoires and leukemia-associated antigens (dated by TCRdb to the late 2010s). Concerning the study at large: Per sample, about 5.1 to 6.6 million read pairs and roughly 3 to 5.0 million effective reads were obtained, for roughly 16 million effective reads in total. The study aimed to identify which antigen a TCR Vbeta21 clone previously found in CML patients recognizes, using in vitro peptide stimulation of healthy T cells.

What the work shows at the level of the full study, not this receptor alone: The antigen specificity and function of the expanded clones were not directly tested, and further investigation of both was required. Numbers of Vbeta genes (around 60), Jbeta genes (14), VDJ rearrangements and unique CDR3s did not differ significantly among the four groups.

CD3+ T cells were first rested overnight at 2.5 million to 3 million cells/mL in RPMI 1640 without fetal bovine serum. Following the manufacturer's instructions, MACS immunomagnetic beads were used to pull CD3+ T cells out of the PBMCs. Total RNA was extracted from the cultured T cells using TRIzol reagent. 5' rapid amplification of cDNA ends (5'RACE) was the method used to amplify TCRbeta libraries from the RNA. Before sequencing, library concentration and integrity were assessed using Qubit, an Agilent instrument, and quantitative PCR. A commercial service provider sequenced the qualified libraries on Illumina HiSeq or MiSeq. In the original analysis: MiXCR version 1.8.2 was used to identify TCR sequences in each sample. For a clone to be considered qualified, a CDR3 longer than four amino acids, an in-frame nucleotide length, and the absence of a stop codon were required. A read containing the complete CDR3 structure was defined as an effective read. RT-PCR with 24 Vbeta primers, GeneScan spectratyping, and Sanger sequencing were used to validate expanded clones. TCRdb reprocessing: public reads trimmed at Q25 with fastp, clones called with MiXCR, in-frame beta chains kept. Identical CDR3 proteins give one entry, which carries the most common genes and DNA. Clone size and V and J calls follow TCRdb, not the original study. The sample table lists roughly 13,000 distinct CDR3 sequences, 39% of them with a count of one. 9.2% of the sample belongs to the ten largest clones.

As concerns this clonotype: It has no known antigen specificity. The record has no base qualities; no much larger clone is one base away.

Its CDR3 holds 13 amino acids, cysteine through phenylalanine. The read is trimmed to its CDR3 DNA, 39 bases read in frame from base 1. The germline ends are 12 bases apart after V is trimmed by 6 bases and J by 2 bases. Taken from the germline V gene (reference sequence), the CDR1 and CDR2 loops are DFQATT and SNEGSKA. Input material: CD3+ T cells sorted from blood and cultured. Recombination linked TRBV20-1 to TRBJ2-3, and TRBD2 may be the D gene, going by 7 matching bases. The sequence was collected from a female donor in good health. The CDR3: CSAKGGDTDTQYF. The nucleotide sequence reads as follows: TGCAGTGCGAAAGGGGGGGACACAGATACGCAGTATTTT.